The TCR beta chain described here comes from a study of blood T cell repertoires in COVID-19. V was trimmed by 5 bases and J by 3 bases, leaving 11 bases between them. Germline V lookup: CDR1 MNHEY, CDR2 SVGAGI. The CDR3 loop spans 13 amino acids. Sequenced by immunoSEQ multiplex PCR; TCRdb stores in-frame clones only, minus some. In the table there are approximately 150,000 clones, around nine tenths of which are singletons. Sequenced sample: peripheral blood. The chain couples TRBV6-5 to TRBJ2-7, with D possibly TRBD1 on 6 matching bases. This clonotype was sampled from a woman in her fifties or sixties with active or convalescent COVID-19. The CDR3 here is CASSQTGFYEQYF. The CDR3, as DNA: TGTGCCAGCAGTCAGACAGGATTCTACGAGCAGTACTTC.